This T cell receptor beta chain is from a study of technical replicates of blood from a few donors. The J segment lost 8 bases and the V segment lost 7 bases, leaving 11 bases of the junction unmatched. This CDR3 is built from 15 residues. Germline values: CDR1 MDHEN, CDR2 SYDVKM. Only in-frame clones appear in the TCRdb table, and some are missing; sequencing was by immunoSEQ multiplex PCR. The sample lists about 73,000 clones, 90% seen once, with 4% to 5% in the top ten. V usage is TRBV28 and J usage is TRBJ1-2, with 12 bases matching TRBD1. The sequenced sample was PBMCs. The clonotype originates from a human donor in good health. Some clones in this sample may be carry-over from other donors' samples. The CDR3 nucleotides are TGTGCCAGCACCACCTCCGGGACAGGGGGCAAAGGCTACACCTTC. Its translation is CASTTSGTGGKGYTF.